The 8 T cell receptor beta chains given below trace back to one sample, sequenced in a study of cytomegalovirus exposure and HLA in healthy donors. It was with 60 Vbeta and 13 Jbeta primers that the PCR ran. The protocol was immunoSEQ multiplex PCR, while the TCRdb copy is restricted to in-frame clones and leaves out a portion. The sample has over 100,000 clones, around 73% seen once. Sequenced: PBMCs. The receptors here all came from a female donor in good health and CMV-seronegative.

The CDR3 reads CASSFFAAYEQYF. CDR3 bases: TGTGCCAGCAGCTTCTTCGCAGCCTACGAGCAGTACTTC. The chain recombines TRBV11-2 with TRBJ2-7; D gene ambiguous. Trimming stripped 3 bases from V and 2 bases from J, with 8 bases between. Germline loops: CDR1 SGHAT, CDR2 FQNNGV. This CDR3 is built from 13 residues. Full variable domain (outside the CDR3, taken from reference TRBV11-2 and TRBJ2-7): EAGVAQSPRYKIIEKRQSVAFWCNPISGHATLYWYQQILGQGPKLLIQFQNNGVVDDSQLPKDRFSAERLKGVDSTLKIQPAKLEDSAVYLCASSFFAAYEQYFGPGTRLTVT.

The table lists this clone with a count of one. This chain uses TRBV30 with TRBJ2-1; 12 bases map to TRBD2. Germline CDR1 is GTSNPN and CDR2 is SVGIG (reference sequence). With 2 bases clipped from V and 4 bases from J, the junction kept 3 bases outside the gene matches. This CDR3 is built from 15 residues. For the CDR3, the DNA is TGTGCCTGGAGTACCGGGACTAGCGGGTACAATGAGCAGTTCTTC. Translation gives CAWSTGTSGYNEQFF.

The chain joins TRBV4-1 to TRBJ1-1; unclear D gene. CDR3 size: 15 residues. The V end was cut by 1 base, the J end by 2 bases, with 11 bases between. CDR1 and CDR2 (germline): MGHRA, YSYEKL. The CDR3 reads CASSQAPGSNTEAFF. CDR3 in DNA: TGCGCCAGCAGCCAAGCTCCGGGATCTAACACTGAAGCTTTCTTT.

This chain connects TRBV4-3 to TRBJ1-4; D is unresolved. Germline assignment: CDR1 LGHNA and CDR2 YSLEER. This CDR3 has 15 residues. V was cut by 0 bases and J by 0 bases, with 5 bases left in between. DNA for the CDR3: TGCGCCAGCAGCCAAGAGGCCGCAACTAATGAAAAACTGTTTTTT. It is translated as CASSQEAATNEKLFF.

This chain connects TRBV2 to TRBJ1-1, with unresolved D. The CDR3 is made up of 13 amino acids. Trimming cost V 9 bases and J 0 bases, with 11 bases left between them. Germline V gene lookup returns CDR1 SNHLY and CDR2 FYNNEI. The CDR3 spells CASAATLNTEAFF. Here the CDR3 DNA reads TGTGCCAGTGCCGCTACGCTGAACACTGAAGCTTTCTTT.

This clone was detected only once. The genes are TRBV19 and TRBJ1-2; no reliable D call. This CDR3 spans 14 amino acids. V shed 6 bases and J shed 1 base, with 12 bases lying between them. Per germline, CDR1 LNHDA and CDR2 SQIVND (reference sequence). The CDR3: CASRARPDNYGYTF. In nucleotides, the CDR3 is TGTGCCAGTAGGGCCCGCCCAGATAACTATGGCTACACCTTC.

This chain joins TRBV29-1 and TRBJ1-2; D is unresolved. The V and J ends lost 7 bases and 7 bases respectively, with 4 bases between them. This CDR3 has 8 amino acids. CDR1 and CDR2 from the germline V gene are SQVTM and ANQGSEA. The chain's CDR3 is CSAIGYTF. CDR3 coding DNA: TGCAGCGCCATTGGCTACACCTTC.

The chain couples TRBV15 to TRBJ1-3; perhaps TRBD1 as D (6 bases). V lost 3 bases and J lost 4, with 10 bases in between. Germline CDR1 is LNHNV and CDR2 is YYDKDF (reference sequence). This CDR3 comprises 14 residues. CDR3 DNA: TGTGCCACCAGCAGTACAGGGCGCGGAAACACCATATATTTT. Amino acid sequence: CATSSTGRGNTIYF.